The 17 T cell receptor beta chains reported below all come from one sample, sequenced in a study of CD8 T cells in ankylosing spondylitis. Whole-study results and caveats: In ankylosing spondylitis blood, a motif of about eight highly homologous TCR beta variants appeared characteristic.

Their target antigens are unknown. MiXCR, applied by TCRdb to the 5' RACE reads, yields one record per CDR3 protein. The sample lists around 220,000 distinct CDR3 sequences, about 18% occurring once. Specimen: blood, either unsorted or a sorted T cell fraction (not recorded which). The source of these receptors is a male donor with ankylosing spondylitis.

The chain employs TRBV7-9 and TRBJ2-5, with TRBD1 identical over 11 bases. Germline V CDR1 and CDR2: SEHNR, FQNEAQ (reference sequence). V shed 4 bases, J shed 4 bases, and the junction held 2 bases outside the gene matches. This CDR3 contains 14 residues. The CDR3 loop is CASSSDRGRETQYF. In nucleotides, the CDR3 is TGTGCCAGCAGCTCGGACAGGGGGCGAGAGACCCAGTACTTC.

This clonotype turned up a few times. J is TRBJ2-7 and V is TRBV7-9; TRBD2 is a possible D gene (6 bases). V lost 5 bases to trimming and J lost 0 bases, with 17 bases between them. The length of the CDR3 is 16 residues. CDR1 and CDR2 (germline): SEHNR, FQNEAQ (reference sequence). The CDR3 protein is CASSQLGGVLSYEQYF. The CDR3 DNA follows: TGTGCCAGCAGCCAGCTGGGGGGAGTCCTCTCCTACGAGCAGTACTTC.

This clonotype was seen a handful of times. The chain uses TRBV7-9 and TRBJ2-7; no firm D call. CDR3 length equals 17 residues. Per germline, CDR1 SEHNR and CDR2 FQNEAQ (reference sequence). Trimming pared 1 base from V and 4 bases from J, leaving 20 bases between. CDR3 protein: CASSLERTHPAAYEQYF. The CDR3 coding sequence is TGTGCCAGCAGCTTAGAACGGACCCACCCGGCAGCGTACGAGCAGTACTTC.

V usage is TRBV16 and J usage is TRBJ1-5, with D hard to call. The length of the CDR3 is 14 residues. Germline CDR1 KGHSY, CDR2 FQNENV. Trimming cost V 2 bases and J 9 bases, with 14 bases left between them. CDR3 amino acids: CASSQDSLGGPQHF. For the CDR3, the DNA is TGTGCCAGCAGCCAAGACTCACTTGGAGGGCCCCAGCATTTT.

This clonotype showed up just a few times. V is TRBV11-2 and J is TRBJ1-3, with D perhaps TRBD1 (6 bases). The V gene's germline CDR1 is SGHAT and CDR2 FQNNGV. Between the trimmed V and J ends, which lost 8 bases and 4 bases, there was a span of 36 bases. The CDR3 contains 21 residues. This CDR3 is CASYGGPLSPIPRNTGNTIYF. DNA for the CDR3: TGTGCCAGCTACGGGGGGCCACTCAGCCCTATACCCAGGAATACCGGAAACACCATATATTTT.

This sequence joins TRBV7-9 and TRBJ2-1; D remains ambiguous. The germline CDR1 and CDR2 sequences are SEHNR and FQNEAQ (reference sequence). The CDR3 contains 14 residues. V was pared by 5 bases and J by 9 bases, with 17 bases between. Here the CDR3 reads CASSPFVLDAEQFF. The CDR3 DNA is TGTGCCAGCAGCCCCTTCGTGTTAGACGCTGAGCAGTTCTTC.

There are a few counts of this clonotype. The V and J genes are TRBV24-1 and TRBJ2-7; D gene unclear. The germline V gene has CDR1 KGHDR and CDR2 SFDVKD. The CDR3 contains 14 residues. V gave up 4 bases and J gave up 0 bases, with 9 bases separating them. The CDR3 sequence is CATSEPKSSYEQYF. CDR3 DNA sequence: TGTGCCACCAGTGAGCCCAAGAGCTCCTACGAGCAGTACTTC.

This clonotype was picked up a small number of times. The V gene is TRBV6-1, the J gene TRBJ1-1; D unclear. This CDR3 contains 14 residues. The ends were cut back, 5 bases at V and 5 bases at J, with 15 bases in the middle. Germline lookup yields CDR1 MNHNS and CDR2 SASEGT. The CDR3: CASSQRRDRTEAFF. In nucleotides, the CDR3 is TGTGCCAGCAGTCAGCGGCGGGATAGAACTGAAGCTTTCTTT.

This clonotype was counted only a few times. This sequence joins TRBV4-1 and TRBJ2-1, with D unclear. This CDR3 has 12 residues. Germline values: CDR1 MGHRA, CDR2 YSYEKL. V gave up 2 bases and J gave up 8 bases, with 7 bases separating them. The chain's CDR3 is CASSQSPDEQFF. As DNA, the CDR3 is TGCGCCAGCAGCCAAAGTCCGGATGAGCAGTTCTTC.

This clonotype was seen a handful of times. The chain combines TRBV28 with TRBJ2-2; D might be TRBD1 (6 bases). CDR1 is MDHEN and CDR2 is SYDVKM in the germline V gene. V lost 7 bases and J 4 bases, leaving 13 bases between the germline ends. The CDR3 spans 14 residues. The CDR3 region is CASNQGQTTGELFF. The CDR3 region has the DNA TGTGCCAGCAATCAAGGACAGACCACCGGGGAGCTGTTTTTT.

This chain links TRBV5-1 with TRBJ2-2; D unclear. This CDR3 region has 14 residues. V gave up 0 bases and J gave up 3 bases, with 6 bases separating them. The germline CDR1 and CDR2 sequences are SGHRS and YFSETQ. In DNA, the CDR3 is TGCGCCAGCAGCTTGGGCACCTACACCGGGGAGCTGTTTTTT. Protein product: CASSLGTYTGELFF.

The J gene is TRBJ2-7, the V gene TRBV14, with TRBD1 matching 11 bases. The J segment lost 5 bases and the V segment lost 0 bases, leaving 0 bases of the junction unmatched. This CDR3 is 14 amino acids long. Germline lookup yields CDR1 SGHDN and CDR2 FVKESK. The CDR3 reads CASSQEGQGDEQYF. CDR3 DNA: TGTGCCAGCAGCCAAGAGGGACAGGGGGACGAGCAGTACTTC.

This clonotype was counted between two and nine times. The chain links TRBV27 to TRBJ1-1, with 7 positions matching TRBD1. V dropped 2 bases and J dropped 5; count of bases not matched to a gene: 5. Germline loops: CDR1 MNHEY, CDR2 SMNVEV (reference sequence). This CDR3 is built from 14 residues. The DNA for the CDR3 is TGTGCCAGCAGTTTACAGGGGGGTAGTACTGAAGCTTTCTTT. Residues: CASSLQGGSTEAFF.

The chain has TRBV20-1 and TRBJ2-5; 9 bases map to TRBD1. V lost 1 base, J lost 5 bases, and 8 bases stayed unmatched. Per the germline V gene, CDR1 is DFQATT and CDR2 is SNEGSKA (reference sequence). The CDR3 totals 15 residues. The CDR3 region has the DNA TGCAGTGCTAGAGCCTTAACAGGGGGCATGGAGACCCAGTACTTC. Protein product: CSARALTGGMETQYF.

The genes are TRBV7-2 and TRBJ2-7, with D maybe TRBD1 (5 bases). Trimming left V 3 bases short and J 4 bases short, with 13 bases between. Germline V gives CDR1 SGHTA, CDR2 FQGNSA. The CDR3 sequence is 14 residues long. The CDR3 here is CASSLEGALYEQYF. The CDR3 DNA follows: TGTGCCAGCAGCTTGGAAGGGGCTCTATACGAGCAGTACTTC.

V and J are TRBV4-1 and TRBJ2-2, with 9 bases fitting TRBD2. Looked up from germline, CDR1 is MGHRA and CDR2 is YSYEKL. Trimming took 3 bases from V and 3 from J; bases not matched to a gene: 11. This CDR3 is 18 amino acids long. The CDR3 DNA reads as TGCGCCAGCAGCCACCCTCAGGAGCTAGCGGGGTACACCGGGGAGCTGTTTTTT. The encoded protein is CASSHPQELAGYTGELFF.

The chain couples TRBV4-2 to TRBJ1-6; 8 bases align to TRBD1. Unmatched junction bases numbered 13, after V lost 0 bases and J lost 9 bases. Germline CDR1 LGHNA, CDR2 YNFKEQ. The CDR3 is 18 amino acids. The CDR3: CASSQDISGGVDASPLHF. DNA for the CDR3: TGTGCCAGCAGCCAAGATATTTCAGGGGGCGTAGATGCTTCACCCCTCCACTTT.